This T cell receptor beta chain came from a study of T-cell memory formation after mild COVID-19. Study background: Each donor largely had its own TCR clusters.

Study-wide results and limits: CD4+ clones that contracted lay mainly in CM and EM; CD8+ ones lay in EMRA. Clones shrinking between day 15 and 85 showed a balanced CD4/CD8 split, and those that grew later tilted toward CD4+.

Researchers used 5'RACE with constant-segment primers to make TCR alpha and TCR beta cDNA libraries that carry sample barcodes and UMIs. Each CDR3 protein is one row after TCRdb ran MiXCR on the 5' RACE reads. The sample records about 320,000 distinct CDR3 sequences, roughly an eighth being singletons. In this sample, this clonotype turned up a few times. As yet, its antigen is unknown. The germline V gene has CDR1 SGHRS and CDR2 YFSETQ. Trimming stripped 6 bases from V and 4 bases from J, with 14 bases between. The CDR3 length is 13 residues. The source of this sequence is a man younger than 35 who had mild COVID-19 (a few samples of this study predate the infection). Cell type and time point are not known. The sequenced sample consisted of PBMCs or a T cell subset sorted from them (not recorded which). V is TRBV5-1 and J is TRBJ2-7, with a weak D call TRBD1 (5 bases). Here the CDR3 DNA reads TGCGCCAGCACCGAGGACACCTATTACGAGCAGTACTTC. Its translation: CASTEDTYYEQYF.